This T cell receptor (beta chain) is from a study of vaccination effects on CD4 cells after COVID-19. Whole-study context: Post-vaccine sampling occurred a median 72 days after the second dose.

About this clone: Its target is not known.

Before sequencing, viral peptide pools were used by the ViraFEST assay to expand antigen-specific CD4+ T cells. Culture proceeded for nine to eleven days, and CD4+ T cells were then isolated. Everyone in the study got two shots of either the BNT162b2 or mRNA-1273 vaccine. The culture medium for a few million PBMC per well included 9.5 to 10 IU/ml IL-2 and around 10 ug/ml peptides. On days 3 and 7, fresh IL-2 medium replaced half the medium. Some clones are missing from TCRdb's copy, which holds only in-frame ones; the method was immunoSEQ multiplex PCR. In the table there are some 34,000 clones, roughly four fifths of which are singletons. This CDR3 contains 17 residues. Per germline, CDR1 MGHRA and CDR2 YSYEKL. After removal of 4 bases from V and 1 base from J, the junction contained 8 bases not matched to a gene.

The starting material was CD4+ T cells from PBMCs cultured with HCoV-NL63 spike peptides, obtained after COVID-19 vaccination. The clonotype originates from a human donor who received a COVID-19 vaccine. Some clones in this sample may be carry-over from other donors' samples. V usage is TRBV4-1 and J usage is TRBJ1-1; 11 nucleotides align to TRBD1. The CDR3 DNA is TGCGCCAGCAGCCCGGACAGGGGGCGAAGGGGGAACACTGAAGCTTTCTTT. This codes for CASSPDRGRRGNTEAFF.